The TCR beta chain under discussion was sequenced for a study of identical twins. Addition of a universal primer site occurred through template switching, and cDNA carried unique molecular identifiers. MiXCR, run by TCRdb on the 5' RACE reads, gives a single entry per CDR3 protein. The data hold just under 550,000 distinct CDR3 sequences, with roughly 15% observed a single time. Germline V gives CDR1 DFQATT, CDR2 SNEGSKA (reference sequence). Trimming cost V 6 bases and J 3 bases, with 14 bases left between them. This CDR3 is built from 13 residues. This sample was shared with a second study, whose subject was yellow fever vaccine responses in identical twins.

The sequenced material came from CD4+ T cells sorted from blood. The receptor comes from a woman younger than 35 in good health. The V gene is TRBV20-1, the J gene TRBJ1-1; no clear D. CDR3 sequence: CSAGGQRDTEAFF. The CDR3 coding sequence is TGCAGTGCGGGTGGGCAACGAGACACTGAAGCTTTCTTT.